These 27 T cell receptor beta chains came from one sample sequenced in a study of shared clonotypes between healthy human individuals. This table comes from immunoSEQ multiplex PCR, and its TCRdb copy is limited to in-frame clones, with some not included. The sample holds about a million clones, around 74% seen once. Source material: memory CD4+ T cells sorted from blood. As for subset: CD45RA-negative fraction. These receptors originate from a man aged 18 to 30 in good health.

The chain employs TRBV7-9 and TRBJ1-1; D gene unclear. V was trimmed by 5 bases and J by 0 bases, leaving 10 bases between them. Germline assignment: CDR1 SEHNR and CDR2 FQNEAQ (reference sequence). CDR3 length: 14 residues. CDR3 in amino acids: CASSTLTVNTEAFF. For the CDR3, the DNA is TGTGCCAGCAGCACCCTGACGGTGAACACTGAAGCTTTCTTT. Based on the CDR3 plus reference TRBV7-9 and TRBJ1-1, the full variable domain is DTGVSQNPRHKITKRGQNVTFRCDPISEHNRLYWYRQTLGQGPEFLTYFQNEAQLEKSRLLSDRFSAERPKGSFSTLEIQRTEQGDSAMYLCASSTLTVNTEAFFGQGTRLTVV.

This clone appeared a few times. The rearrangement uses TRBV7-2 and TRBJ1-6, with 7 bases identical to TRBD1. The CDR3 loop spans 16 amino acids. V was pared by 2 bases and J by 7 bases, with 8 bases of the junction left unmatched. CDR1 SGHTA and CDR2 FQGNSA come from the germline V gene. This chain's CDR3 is CASSLQGVGPNSPLHF. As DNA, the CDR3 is TGTGCCAGCAGCTTACAGGGGGTAGGACCGAATTCACCCCTCCACTTT.

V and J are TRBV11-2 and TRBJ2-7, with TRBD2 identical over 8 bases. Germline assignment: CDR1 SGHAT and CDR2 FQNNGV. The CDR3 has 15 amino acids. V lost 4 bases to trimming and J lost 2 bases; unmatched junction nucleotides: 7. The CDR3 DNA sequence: TGTGCCAGCAGCTCCGAACGGGGGGGCACCTACGAGCAGTACTTC. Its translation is CASSSERGGTYEQYF.

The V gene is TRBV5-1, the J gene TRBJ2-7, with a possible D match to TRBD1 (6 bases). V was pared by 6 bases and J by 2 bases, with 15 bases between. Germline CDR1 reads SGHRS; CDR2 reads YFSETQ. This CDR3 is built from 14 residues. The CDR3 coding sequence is TGCGCCAGCACCGTGGGACAAGGGACCTACGAGCAGTACTTC. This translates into CASTVGQGTYEQYF.

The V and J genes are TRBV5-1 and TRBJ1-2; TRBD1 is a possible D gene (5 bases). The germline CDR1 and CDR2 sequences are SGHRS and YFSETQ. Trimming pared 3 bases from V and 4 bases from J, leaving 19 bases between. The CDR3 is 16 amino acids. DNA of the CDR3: TGCGCCAGCAGCTCCGGCGGGCAGGATGGGGCCTATGGCTACACCTTC. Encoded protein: CASSSGGQDGAYGYTF.

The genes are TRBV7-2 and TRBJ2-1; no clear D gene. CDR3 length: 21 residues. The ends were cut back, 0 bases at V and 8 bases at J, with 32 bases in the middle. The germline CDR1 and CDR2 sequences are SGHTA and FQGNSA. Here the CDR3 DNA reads TGTGCCAGCAGCTTAGCTCACTCTGGTTTGTCTACCAGAAGGTCTGGGGATGAGCAGTTCTTC. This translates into CASSLAHSGLSTRRSGDEQFF.

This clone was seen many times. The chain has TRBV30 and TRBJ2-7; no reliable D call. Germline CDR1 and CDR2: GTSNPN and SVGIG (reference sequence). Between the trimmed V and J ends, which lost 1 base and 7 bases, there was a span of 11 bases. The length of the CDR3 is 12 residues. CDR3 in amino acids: CAWSGRVGEQYF. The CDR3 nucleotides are TGTGCCTGGAGTGGACGAGTGGGAGAGCAGTACTTC.

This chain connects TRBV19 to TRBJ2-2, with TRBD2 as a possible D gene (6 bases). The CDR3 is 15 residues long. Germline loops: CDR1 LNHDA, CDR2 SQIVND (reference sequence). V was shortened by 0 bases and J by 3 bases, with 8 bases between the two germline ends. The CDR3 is CASSIDREDTGELFF. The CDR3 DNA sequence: TGTGCCAGTAGTATAGACAGGGAGGACACCGGGGAGCTGTTTTTT.

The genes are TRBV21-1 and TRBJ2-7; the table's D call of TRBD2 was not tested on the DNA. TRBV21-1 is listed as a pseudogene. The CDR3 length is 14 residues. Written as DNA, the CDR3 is TGTGCCAGCCTGGAGGGAAGCAGATTCTACGAGCAGTACTTC. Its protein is CASLEGSRFYEQYF.

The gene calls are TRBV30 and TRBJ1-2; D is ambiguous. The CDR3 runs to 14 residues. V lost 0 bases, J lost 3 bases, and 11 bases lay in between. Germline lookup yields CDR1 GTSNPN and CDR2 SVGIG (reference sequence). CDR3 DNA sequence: TGTGCCTGGAGTGTTACACCGCAATACTATGGCTACACCTTC. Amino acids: CAWSVTPQYYGYTF.

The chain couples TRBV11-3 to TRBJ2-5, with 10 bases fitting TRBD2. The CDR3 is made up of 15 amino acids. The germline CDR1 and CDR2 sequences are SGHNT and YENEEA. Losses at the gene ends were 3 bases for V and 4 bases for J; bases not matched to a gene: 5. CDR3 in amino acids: CASSLSGGAAETQYF. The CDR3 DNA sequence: TGTGCCAGCAGCTTGAGCGGGGGGGCGGCAGAGACCCAGTACTTC.

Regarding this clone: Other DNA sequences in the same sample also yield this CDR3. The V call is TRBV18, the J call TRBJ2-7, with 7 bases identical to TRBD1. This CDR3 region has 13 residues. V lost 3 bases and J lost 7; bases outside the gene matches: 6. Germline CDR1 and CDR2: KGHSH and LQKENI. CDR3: CASSPRQGEEQYF. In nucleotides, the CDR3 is TGTGCCAGCTCACCCAGACAGGGAGAGGAGCAGTACTTC.

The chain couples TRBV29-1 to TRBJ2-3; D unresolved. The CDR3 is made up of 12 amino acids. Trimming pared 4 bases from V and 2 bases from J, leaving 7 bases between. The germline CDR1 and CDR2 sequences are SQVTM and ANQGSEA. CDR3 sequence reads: CSVGQFTDTQYF. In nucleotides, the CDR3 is TGCAGCGTTGGGCAGTTCACAGATACGCAGTATTTT.

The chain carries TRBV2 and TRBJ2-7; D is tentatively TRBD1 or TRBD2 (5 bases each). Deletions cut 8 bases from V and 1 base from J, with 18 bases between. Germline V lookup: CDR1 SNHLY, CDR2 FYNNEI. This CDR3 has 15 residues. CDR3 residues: CASDSGPSLSYEQYF. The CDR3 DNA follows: TGTGCCAGCGACTCGGGGCCCTCCCTTTCCTACGAGCAGTACTTC.

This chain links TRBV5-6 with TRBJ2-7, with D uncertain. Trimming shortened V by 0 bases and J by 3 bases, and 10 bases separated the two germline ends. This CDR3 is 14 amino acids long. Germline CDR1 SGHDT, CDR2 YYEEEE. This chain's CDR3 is CASSLVIRSYEQYF. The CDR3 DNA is TGTGCCAGCAGCTTGGTTATTCGCAGCTACGAGCAGTACTTC.

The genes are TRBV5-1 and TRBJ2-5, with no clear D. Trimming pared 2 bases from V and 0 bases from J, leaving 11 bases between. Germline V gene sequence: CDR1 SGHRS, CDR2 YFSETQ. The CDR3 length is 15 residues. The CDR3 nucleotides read TGCGCCAGCAGCTTCTATATGCCCTACCAAGAGACCCAGTACTTC. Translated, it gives CASSFYMPYQETQYF. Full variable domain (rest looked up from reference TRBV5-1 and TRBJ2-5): KAGVTQTPRYLIKTRGQQVTLSCSPISGHRSVSWYQQTPGQGLQFLFEYFSETQRNKGNFPGRFSGRQFSNSRSEMNVSTLELGDSALYLCASSFYMPYQETQYFGPGTRLLVL.

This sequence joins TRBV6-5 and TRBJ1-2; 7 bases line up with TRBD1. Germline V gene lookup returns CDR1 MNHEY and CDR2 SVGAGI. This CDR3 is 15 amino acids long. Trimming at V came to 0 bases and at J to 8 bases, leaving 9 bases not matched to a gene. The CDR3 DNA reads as TGTGCCAGCAGTTACTCGACAGGGAAAGGAATCGGCTACACCTTC. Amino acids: CASSYSTGKGIGYTF.

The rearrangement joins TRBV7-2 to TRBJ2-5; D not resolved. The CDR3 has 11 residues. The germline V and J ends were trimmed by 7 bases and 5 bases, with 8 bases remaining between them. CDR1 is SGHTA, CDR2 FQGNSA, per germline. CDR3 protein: CASIIRETQYF. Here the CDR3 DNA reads TGTGCCAGCATCATACGGGAGACCCAGTACTTC.

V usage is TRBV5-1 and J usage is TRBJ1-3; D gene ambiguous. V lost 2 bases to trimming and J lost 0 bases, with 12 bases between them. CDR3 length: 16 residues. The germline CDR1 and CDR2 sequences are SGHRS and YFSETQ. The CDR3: CASSLSGSISGNTIYF. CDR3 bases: TGCGCCAGCAGCTTATCGGGATCTATCTCTGGAAACACCATATATTTT. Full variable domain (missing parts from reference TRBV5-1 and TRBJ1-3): KAGVTQTPRYLIKTRGQQVTLSCSPISGHRSVSWYQQTPGQGLQFLFEYFSETQRNKGNFPGRFSGRQFSNSRSEMNVSTLELGDSALYLCASSLSGSISGNTIYFGEGSWLTVV.

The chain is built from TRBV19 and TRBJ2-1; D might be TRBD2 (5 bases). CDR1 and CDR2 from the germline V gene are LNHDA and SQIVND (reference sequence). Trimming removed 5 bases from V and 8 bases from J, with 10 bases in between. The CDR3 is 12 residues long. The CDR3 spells CASSPRTDEQFF. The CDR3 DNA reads TGTGCCAGTAGTCCCCGGACTGATGAGCAGTTCTTC.

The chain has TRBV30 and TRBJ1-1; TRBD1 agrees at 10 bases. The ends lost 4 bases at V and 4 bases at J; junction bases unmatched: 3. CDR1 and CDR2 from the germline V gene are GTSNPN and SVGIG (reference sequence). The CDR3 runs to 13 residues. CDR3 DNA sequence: TGTGCCTGGACCGGGACAGGGGCCACTGAAGCTTTCTTT. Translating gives CAWTGTGATEAFF. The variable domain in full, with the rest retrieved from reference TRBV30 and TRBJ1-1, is SQTIHQWPATLVQPVGSPLSLECTVEGTSNPNLYWYRQAAGRGLQLLFYSVGIGQISSEVPQNLSASRPQDRQFILSSKKLLLSDSGFYLCAWTGTGATEAFFGQGTRLTVV.

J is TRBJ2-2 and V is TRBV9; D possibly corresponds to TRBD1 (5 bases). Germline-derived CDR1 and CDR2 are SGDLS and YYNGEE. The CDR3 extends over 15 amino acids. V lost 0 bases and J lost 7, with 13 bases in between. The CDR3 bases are TGTGCCAGCAGCGTAGACCAGGGATGGAGCGGGGAGCTGTTTTTT. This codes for CASSVDQGWSGELFF.

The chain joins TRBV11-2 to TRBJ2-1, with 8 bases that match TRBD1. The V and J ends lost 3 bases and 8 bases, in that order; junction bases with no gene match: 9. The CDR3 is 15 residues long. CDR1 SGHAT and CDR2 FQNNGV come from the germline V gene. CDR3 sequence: CASSFAGGVWDEQFF. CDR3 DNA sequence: TGTGCCAGCAGCTTCGCAGGGGGCGTTTGGGATGAGCAGTTCTTC.

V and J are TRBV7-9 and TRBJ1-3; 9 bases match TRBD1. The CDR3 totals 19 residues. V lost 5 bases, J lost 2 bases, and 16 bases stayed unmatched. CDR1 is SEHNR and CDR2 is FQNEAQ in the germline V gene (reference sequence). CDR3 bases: TGTGCCAGCAGCCAGACGGGGCGGGGACAGGGATCAACTGGAAACACCATATATTTT. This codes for CASSQTGRGQGSTGNTIYF.

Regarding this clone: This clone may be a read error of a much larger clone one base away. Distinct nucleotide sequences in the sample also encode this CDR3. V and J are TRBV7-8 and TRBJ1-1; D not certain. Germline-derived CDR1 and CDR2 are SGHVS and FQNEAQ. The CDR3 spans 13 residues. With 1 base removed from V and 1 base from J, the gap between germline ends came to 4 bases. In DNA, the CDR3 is TGTGCCAGCAGCTTAGGACAGAACACTGAAGCTTTCTTT. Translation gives CASSLGQNTEAFF.

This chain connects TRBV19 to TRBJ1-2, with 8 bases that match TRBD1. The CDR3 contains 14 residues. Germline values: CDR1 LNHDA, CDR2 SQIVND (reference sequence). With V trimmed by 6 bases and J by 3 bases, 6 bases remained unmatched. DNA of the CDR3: TGTGCCAGTAGCGACAGGGGAGCTGACTATGGCTACACCTTC. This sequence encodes CASSDRGADYGYTF.

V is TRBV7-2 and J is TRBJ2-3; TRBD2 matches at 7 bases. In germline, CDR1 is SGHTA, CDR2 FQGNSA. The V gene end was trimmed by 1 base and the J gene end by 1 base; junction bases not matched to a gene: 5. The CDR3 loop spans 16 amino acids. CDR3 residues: CASSLVGGRGTDTQYF. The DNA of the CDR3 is TGTGCCAGCAGCTTAGTAGGCGGGAGAGGCACAGATACGCAGTATTTT.